This TCR beta chain was recorded in a study of cytomegalovirus exposure and HLA in healthy donors. Across the study: The Caucasian-associated ancestry cluster contained approximately 81% of the approximately 400 genotyped donors. Notes on the study in general: Cytomegalovirus status was reportedly diagnosed by the classifier with high sensitivity and specificity.

With 60 Vbeta and 13 Jbeta primers, the PCR was carried out. Assay used: immunoSEQ multiplex PCR; TCRdb lists only in-frame clones, some missing. The table includes 150,000 to 200,000 clones, over 60% detected once. Concerning this clone: Its cognate antigen is unknown.

This CDR3 has 15 residues. V was trimmed by 2 bases and J by 0 bases, leaving 10 bases between them. Germline-derived CDR1 and CDR2 are SGHVS and FQNEAQ. V is TRBV7-8 and J is TRBJ1-1; D uncertain. The sequence derives from a girl between 10 and 17 years old in good health and CMV-seronegative. Material for sequencing was PBMCs. CDR3 nucleotide sequence: TGTGCCAGCAGCTTATTATCGGGTATGAACACTGAAGCTTTCTTT. Residues: CASSLLSGMNTEAFF.